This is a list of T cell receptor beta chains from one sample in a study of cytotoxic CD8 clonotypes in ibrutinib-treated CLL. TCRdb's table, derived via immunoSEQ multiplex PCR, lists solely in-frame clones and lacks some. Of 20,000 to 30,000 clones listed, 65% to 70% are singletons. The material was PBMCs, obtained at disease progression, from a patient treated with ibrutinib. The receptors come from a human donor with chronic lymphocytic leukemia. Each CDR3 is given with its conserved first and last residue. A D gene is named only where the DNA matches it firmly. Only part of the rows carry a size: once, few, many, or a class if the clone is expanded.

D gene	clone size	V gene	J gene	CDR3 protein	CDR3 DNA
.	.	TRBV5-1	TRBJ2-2	CASSLGIGGPGLGELFF	TGCGCCAGCAGCCTGGGTATCGGGGGACCGGGGCTCGGGGAGCTGTTTTTT
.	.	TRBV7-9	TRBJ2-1	CASSPLQDNEQFF	TGTGCCAGCAGCCCTCTCCAAGACAATGAGCAGTTCTTC
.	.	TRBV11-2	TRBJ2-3	CASSSTDTQYF	TGTGCCAGCAGCTCCACAGATACGCAGTATTTT
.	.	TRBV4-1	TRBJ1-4	CASSQNLVKNEKLFF	TGCGCCAGCAGCCAGAATCTAGTCAAGAATGAAAAACTGTTTTTT
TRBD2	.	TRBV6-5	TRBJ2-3	CASSYLGGGAKDTQYF	TGTGCCAGCAGTTACCTCGGCGGGGGGGCCAAAGATACGCAGTATTTT
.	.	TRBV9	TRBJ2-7	CASSVADSLTYEQYF	TGTGCCAGCAGCGTAGCGGACAGCTTAACCTACGAGCAGTACTTC
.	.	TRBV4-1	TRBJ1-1	CASSPRVLNTEAFF	TGCGCCAGCAGCCCCAGGGTCCTGAACACTGAAGCTTTCTTT
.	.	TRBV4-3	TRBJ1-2	CASSQDPTGTLGYTF	TGCGCCAGCAGCCAAGATCCCACAGGAACCCTGGGCTACACCTTC
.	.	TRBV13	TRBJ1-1	CASSRLNTEAFF	TGTGCCAGTAGCAGGCTGAACACTGAAGCTTTCTTT
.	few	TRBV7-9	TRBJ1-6	CASRGGGDNSPLHF	TGTGCCAGCAGGGGGGGAGGAGATAATTCACCCCTCCACTTT
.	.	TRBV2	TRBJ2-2	CASRGPSGTPTGELFF	TGTGCCAGCAGGGGCCCCTCCGGGACTCCGACCGGGGAGCTGTTTTTT
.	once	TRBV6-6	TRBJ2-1	CASSSWGQNNEQFF	TGTGCCAGCAGTTCCTGGGGACAAAATAATGAGCAGTTCTTC
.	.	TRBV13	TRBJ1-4	CASSFGVRGYEEKLFF	TGTGCCAGCAGCTTTGGGGTTCGAGGGTATGAAGAAAAACTGTTTTTT
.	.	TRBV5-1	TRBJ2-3	CASSPSGDTQYF	TGCGCCAGCAGCCCCTCCGGGGATACGCAGTATTTT
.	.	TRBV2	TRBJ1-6	CASIGRLLSSYNSPLHF	TGTGCCAGCATTGGCCGCTTACTTAGCTCCTATAATTCACCCCTCCACTTT
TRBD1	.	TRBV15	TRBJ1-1	CATSRNRGENTEAFF	TGTGCCACCAGCAGGAACAGGGGGGAAAACACTGAAGCTTTCTTT
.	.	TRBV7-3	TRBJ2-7	CASSVGLGYEQYF	TGTGCCAGCAGCGTAGGCCTAGGTTACGAGCAGTACTTC
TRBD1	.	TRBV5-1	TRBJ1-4	CASSFGTGGFNEKLFF	TGCGCCAGCAGCTTCGGGACAGGGGGATTTAATGAAAAACTGTTTTTT
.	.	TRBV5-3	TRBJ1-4	CARDMGPSNNEKLFF	TGTGCCAGAGATATGGGCCCTTCCAATAATGAAAAACTGTTTTTT
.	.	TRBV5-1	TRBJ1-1	CASSLLGDTEAFF	TGCGCCAGCAGCTTGCTTGGGGACACTGAAGCTTTCTTT
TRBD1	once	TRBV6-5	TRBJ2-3	CASSKRTGSSDTQYF	TGTGCCAGCAGTAAGCGGACAGGGAGCTCAGATACGCAGTATTTT
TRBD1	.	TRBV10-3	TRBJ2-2	CASSFDRGTGELFF	TGTGCCAGCAGTTTTGACAGGGGTACCGGGGAGCTGTTTTTT
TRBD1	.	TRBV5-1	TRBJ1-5	CASSQGTGAQPQHF	TGCGCCAGCAGCCAAGGGACAGGGGCTCAGCCCCAGCATTTT
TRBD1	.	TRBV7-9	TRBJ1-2	CASRRTGDDGYTF	TGTGCCAGCAGGAGGACAGGGGATGATGGCTACACCTTC
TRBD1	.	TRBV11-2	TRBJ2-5	CASSIGAGGTRETQYF	TGTGCCAGCAGCATTGGAGCAGGGGGAACGAGAGAGACCCAGTACTTC
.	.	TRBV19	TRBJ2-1	CASMSVGGGYNEQFF	TGTGCCAGCATGTCCGTGGGAGGAGGGTACAATGAGCAGTTCTTC
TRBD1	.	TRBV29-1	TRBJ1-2	CSVENRGTYGYTF	TGCAGCGTTGAAAACAGGGGGACCTATGGCTACACCTTC
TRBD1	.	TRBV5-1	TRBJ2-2	CASSLESRDRGAGELFF	TGCGCCAGCAGCTTGGAATCGAGGGACAGGGGCGCCGGGGAGCTGTTTTTT
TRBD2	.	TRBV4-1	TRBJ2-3	CASSQDLAGAGGTDTQYF	TGCGCCAGCAGCCAAGATTTAGCGGGAGCGGGGGGCACAGATACGCAGTATTTT
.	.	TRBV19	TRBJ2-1	CASSEMNEQFF	TGTGCCAGTAGTGAGATGAATGAGCAGTTCTTC
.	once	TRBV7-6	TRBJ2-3	CASTQWGGAGADTQYF	TGTGCCAGCACCCAGTGGGGGGGGGCAGGGGCAGATACGCAGTATTTT
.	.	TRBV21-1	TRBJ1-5	CASRSQGYQPQHF	TGTGCCAGCCGTTCCCAGGGGTACCAGCCCCAGCATTTT
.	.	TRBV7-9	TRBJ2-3	CASSSTATDTQYF	TGTGCCAGCAGCTCGACAGCCACAGATACGCAGTATTTT
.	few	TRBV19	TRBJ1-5	CASSTPPQPQHF	TGTGCCAGTAGTACCCCCCCGCAGCCCCAGCATTTT
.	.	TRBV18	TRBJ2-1	CASSPGGGRGDNEQFF	TGTGCCAGCTCACCGGGCGGGGGCCGGGGGGACAATGAGCAGTTCTTC
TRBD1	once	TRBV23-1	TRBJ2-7	CASSPNDRGLTVDEQYF	TGCGCCAGCAGTCCTAACGACAGGGGGCTTACCGTGGACGAGCAGTACTTC
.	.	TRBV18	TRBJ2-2	CASSPSIGGELFF	TGTGCCAGCTCACCAAGTATTGGCGGGGAGCTGTTTTTT
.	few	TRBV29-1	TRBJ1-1	CSVEGQGGTEAFF	TGCAGCGTTGAAGGTCAGGGAGGCACTGAAGCTTTCTTT
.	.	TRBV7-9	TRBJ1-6	CASSRTPNSPLHF	TGTGCCAGCAGTAGGACACCGAATTCACCCCTCCACTTT
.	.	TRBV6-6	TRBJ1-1	CASSDSTGNTEAFF	TGTGCCAGCAGTGATTCTACAGGGAACACTGAAGCTTTCTTT
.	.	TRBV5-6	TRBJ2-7	CASSLGNSLEQYF	TGTGCCAGCAGCTTGGGGAACTCCCTCGAGCAGTACTTC
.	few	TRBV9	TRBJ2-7	CASSPGQPGEQYF	TGTGCCAGCAGCCCCGGACAGCCTGGCGAGCAGTACTTC
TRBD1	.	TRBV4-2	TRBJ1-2	CASSAGRMGTGYYGYTF	TGTGCCAGCAGCGCCGGGAGGATGGGGACAGGGTACTATGGCTACACCTTC
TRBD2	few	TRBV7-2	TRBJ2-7	CASSFGLAGGQPYEQYF	TGTGCCAGCAGCTTTGGACTAGCGGGGGGGCAGCCCTACGAGCAGTACTTC
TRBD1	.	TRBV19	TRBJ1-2	CASSRDSFNYGYTF	TGTGCCAGTAGTCGGGACAGTTTTAACTATGGCTACACCTTC
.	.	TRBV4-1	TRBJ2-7	CASSQGIARSSYEQYF	TGCGCCAGCAGCCAAGGGATCGCCCGAAGCTCCTACGAGCAGTACTTC
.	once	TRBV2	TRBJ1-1	CASSDWAVNTEAFF	TGTGCCAGCAGTGACTGGGCAGTGAACACTGAAGCTTTCTTT
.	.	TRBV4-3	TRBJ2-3	CASSQDEGATDTQYF	TGCGCCAGCAGCCAAGATGAAGGAGCCACAGATACGCAGTATTTT